This record concerns one TCR beta chain sequence. This record comes from a study of control samples from healthy donors and cancer patients. Unmatched junction bases numbered 7, after V lost 3 bases and J lost 6 bases. CDR3 size: 16 residues. In germline, CDR1 is SGHVS, CDR2 FQNEAQ. This table comes from immunoSEQ multiplex PCR, and its TCRdb copy is limited to in-frame clones, with some not included. The data show about 110,000 clones, 82% seen once. Sequencing used blood. V and J are TRBV7-8 and TRBJ2-2; TRBD2 matches at 10 bases. This receptor was obtained from a man younger than 35 in good health. CDR3 amino acids: CASSFLAGGYSGELFF. CDR3 nucleotides: TGTGCCAGCAGCTTTTTAGCGGGGGGCTACTCCGGGGAGCTGTTTTTT.